A single sample is the source of the 12 T cell receptor beta chains below, sequenced in a study of identifying expanded T cells in peripheral blood. Sequencing was performed with immunoSEQ multiplex PCR; in TCRdb, only in-frame clones are kept and a portion is missing. The data hold approximately 92,000 clones, with approximately 85% observed a single time. Sequenced sample: blood. The source is a person aged 18 to 70 in good health.

This CDR3 reads CASSLSPGSYEQYF. DNA for the CDR3: TGTGCCAGCAGCTTGAGTCCCGGATCCTACGAGCAGTACTTC. V gene TRBV5-6 combines with J gene TRBJ2-7, with no clear D. Trimming removed 1 base from V and 1 base from J, with 9 bases in between. The CDR3 sequence is 14 residues long. Germline-derived CDR1 and CDR2 are SGHDT and YYEEEE.

The chain couples TRBV18 to TRBJ1-1, with a tentative D call TRBD1 (6 bases). The CDR3 contains 13 residues. V lost 1 base to trimming and J lost 8 bases, with 11 bases between them. Germline V gives CDR1 KGHSH, CDR2 LQKENI. CDR3 sequence (DNA): TGTGCCAGCTCACCACAGGAACAGGGAGAAGCTTTCTTT. The encoded protein is CASSPQEQGEAFF.

This chain uses TRBV19 with TRBJ1-2, with TRBD1 identical over 7 bases. Trimming cost V 3 bases and J 4 bases; bases outside gene matches: 11. The CDR3 sequence is 16 residues long. CDR1 is LNHDA, CDR2 SQIVND, per germline (reference sequence). CDR3 region: CASSILFMGTAYGYTF. The CDR3 DNA reads as TGTGCCAGTAGTATCCTCTTTATGGGGACAGCCTATGGCTACACCTTC.

This clone was detected a few times. The rearrangement links TRBV29-1 to TRBJ1-2, with 11 nucleotides matching TRBD1. Unmatched junction bases numbered 2, after V lost 2 bases and J lost 6 bases. Germline V gives CDR1 SQVTM, CDR2 ANQGSEA. The CDR3 runs to 13 residues. The CDR3 coding sequence is TGCAGCGTTGAAATGGGACAGGGGGATGGCTACACCTTC. Residues: CSVEMGQGDGYTF.

The chain joins TRBV7-9 to TRBJ2-5; D is ambiguous. V lost 4 bases to trimming and J lost 7 bases, with 10 bases between them. The CDR3 totals 12 residues. The V gene's germline CDR1 is SEHNR and CDR2 FQNEAQ (reference sequence). The CDR3 spells CASSSPKGTQYF. The CDR3 DNA follows: TGTGCCAGCAGCTCCCCAAAAGGGACCCAGTACTTC.

J is TRBJ1-1 and V is TRBV11-2; the D gene is possibly TRBD1 (5 bases). Germline loops: CDR1 SGHAT, CDR2 FQNNGV. Trimming shortened V by 1 base and J by 4 bases, and 13 bases separated the two germline ends. This CDR3 spans 15 amino acids. The CDR3 nucleotides read TGTGCCAGCAGCTTAGCCGGCCGGAGGGGCACTGAAGCTTTCTTT. Translating gives CASSLAGRRGTEAFF.

This clone has just a few counts. The chain links TRBV30 to TRBJ1-1, with unresolved D. CDR3 length equals 11 residues. V lost 5 bases and J lost 2, with 6 bases in between. Germline values: CDR1 GTSNPN, CDR2 SVGIG (reference sequence). The CDR3 sequence: CAWGTNTEAFF. The CDR3 DNA follows: TGTGCCTGGGGTACCAACACTGAAGCTTTCTTT.

The chain links TRBV30 to TRBJ2-2; TRBD1 matches at 7 bases. There are 15 residues in the CDR3. Germline V gene sequence: CDR1 GTSNPN, CDR2 SVGIG (reference sequence). V was clipped by 3 bases and J by 5 bases; unmatched bases: 9. CDR3 DNA: TGTGCCTGGAGCCGACCCGGGACAGCAACCGGGGAGCTGTTTTTT. Its protein product is CAWSRPGTATGELFF. The complete variable domain, with remaining parts taken from reference TRBV30 and TRBJ2-2, reads SQTIHQWPATLVQPVGSPLSLECTVEGTSNPNLYWYRQAAGRGLQLLFYSVGIGQISSEVPQNLSASRPQDRQFILSSKKLLLSDSGFYLCAWSRPGTATGELFFGEGSRLTVL.

The V gene is TRBV6-1, the J gene TRBJ2-6; tentative D call: TRBD1 (5 bases). This CDR3 spans 15 amino acids. Trimming shortened V by 6 bases and J by 0 bases, and 9 bases separated the two germline ends. CDR1 is MNHNS, CDR2 SASEGT, per germline. The CDR3 is CASRHDSSGANVLTF. CDR3 sequence (DNA): TGTGCCAGCAGACACGACAGCTCTGGGGCCAACGTCCTGACTTTC.

This clone showed up just once. The V gene is TRBV4-3, the J gene TRBJ2-1, with a possible D match to TRBD2 (5 bases). Trimming took 0 bases from V and 12 from J, leaving 18 bases between them. The CDR3 is 15 amino acids. Per the germline V gene, CDR1 is LGHNA and CDR2 is YSLEER. The CDR3 region is CASSQDQIMTEGQFF. In nucleotides, the CDR3 is TGCGCCAGCAGCCAAGATCAGATTATGACCGAGGGGCAGTTCTTC.

This chain links TRBV30 with TRBJ1-4, with 7 bases lining up with TRBD1. Germline CDR1 GTSNPN, CDR2 SVGIG (reference sequence). The CDR3 runs 18 residues. The J segment lost 4 bases and the V segment lost 2 bases, leaving 16 bases of the junction unmatched. The CDR3 is CAWSPRQGRVGGNEKLFF. DNA for the CDR3: TGTGCCTGGAGTCCGCGACAGGGCCGTGTGGGGGGTAATGAAAAACTGTTTTTT. Full variable domain (missing parts from reference TRBV30 and TRBJ1-4): SQTIHQWPATLVQPVGSPLSLECTVEGTSNPNLYWYRQAAGRGLQLLFYSVGIGQISSEVPQNLSASRPQDRQFILSSKKLLLSDSGFYLCAWSPRQGRVGGNEKLFFGSGTQLSVL.

The gene calls are TRBV29-1 and TRBJ2-1; 10 nucleotides align to TRBD1. This CDR3 spans 13 amino acids. Germline CDR1 and CDR2: SQVTM and ANQGSEA. With 8 bases clipped from V and 7 bases from J, the junction kept 8 bases outside the gene matches. For the CDR3, the DNA is TGCAGCTGCCCCGGGACAGGGGAGAATGAGCAGTTCTTC. Translated: CSCPGTGENEQFF.